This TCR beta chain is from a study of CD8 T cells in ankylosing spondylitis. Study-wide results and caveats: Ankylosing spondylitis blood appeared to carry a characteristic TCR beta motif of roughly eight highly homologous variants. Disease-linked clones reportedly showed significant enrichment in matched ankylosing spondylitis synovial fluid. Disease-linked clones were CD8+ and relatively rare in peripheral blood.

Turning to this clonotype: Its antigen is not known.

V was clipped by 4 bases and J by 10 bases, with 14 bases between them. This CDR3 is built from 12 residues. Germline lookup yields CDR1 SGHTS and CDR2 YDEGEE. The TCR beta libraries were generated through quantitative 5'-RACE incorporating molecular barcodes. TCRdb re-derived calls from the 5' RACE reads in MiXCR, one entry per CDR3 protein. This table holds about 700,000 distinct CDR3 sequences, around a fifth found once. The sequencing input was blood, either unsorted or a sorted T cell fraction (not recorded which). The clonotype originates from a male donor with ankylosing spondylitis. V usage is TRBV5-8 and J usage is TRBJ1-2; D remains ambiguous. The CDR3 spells CASSPGLADYTF. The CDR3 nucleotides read TGTGCCAGCAGCCCTGGACTTGCGGACTACACCTTC.